The sequence of this T cell receptor beta chain was determined in a study of blood T cell repertoires in COVID-19. Study overall: The analysed material was cDNA or gDNA that came from T cells, B-cell-depleted T cells, or PBMCs.

The assay was immunoSEQ multiplex PCR, and TCRdb's table has in-frame clones only and misses some. In the table there are 95,000 to 150,000 clones, about 82% of which are singletons. Per germline, CDR1 SGHDT and CDR2 YYEEEE. V was cut by 0 bases and J by 9 bases, with 4 bases left in between. The CDR3 sequence is 11 residues long. The V call is TRBV5-6, the J call TRBJ2-1; no reliable D call. The sequencing input was peripheral blood. This sequence originates from a human donor in a cohort sampled during active COVID-19. The CDR3 nucleotides read TGTGCCAGCAGCTTGGCCGGTGAGCAGTTCTTC. Amino acids: CASSLAGEQFF.